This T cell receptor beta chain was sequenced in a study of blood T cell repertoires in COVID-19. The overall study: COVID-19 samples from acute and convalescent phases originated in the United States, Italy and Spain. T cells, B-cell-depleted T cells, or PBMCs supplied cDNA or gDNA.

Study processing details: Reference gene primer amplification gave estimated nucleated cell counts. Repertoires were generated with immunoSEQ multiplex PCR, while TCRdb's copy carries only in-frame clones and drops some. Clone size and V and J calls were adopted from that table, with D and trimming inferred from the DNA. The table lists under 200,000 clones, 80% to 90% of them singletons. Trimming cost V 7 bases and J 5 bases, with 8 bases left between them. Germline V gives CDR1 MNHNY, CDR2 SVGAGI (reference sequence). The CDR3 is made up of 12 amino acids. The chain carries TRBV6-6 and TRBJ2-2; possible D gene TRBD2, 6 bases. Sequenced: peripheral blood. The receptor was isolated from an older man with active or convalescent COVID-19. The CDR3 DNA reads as TGTGCCAGCAATGGGGGGACCGGGGAGCTGTTTTTT. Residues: CASNGGTGELFF.